A single sample gave rise to the 16 T cell receptor beta chains below, sequenced in a study of T cell responses to AZD1222 COVID-19 vaccine. The protocol was immunoSEQ multiplex PCR, while the TCRdb copy is restricted to in-frame clones and leaves out a portion. The sample has roughly 150,000 clones, about nine tenths seen once; the top ten hold 1.1% to 1.5%. Sequenced here: peripheral blood, sampled on day 0 of AZD1222 vaccination. The receptors come from an adult in good health.

The gene calls are TRBV28 and TRBJ1-4; 9 bases map to TRBD1. There are 17 residues in the CDR3. Germline V CDR1 and CDR2: MDHEN, SYDVKM. V was clipped by 5 bases and J by 10 bases; unmatched bases: 17. The CDR3: CASSEALPGTGRGKLFF. CDR3 DNA sequence: TGTGCCAGCAGTGAAGCCTTACCCGGGACAGGGAGGGGAAAACTGTTTTTT.

The chain links TRBV28 to TRBJ1-1, with D possibly being TRBD1 (5 bases). The CDR3 runs to 15 residues. CDR1 is MDHEN and CDR2 is SYDVKM in the germline V gene. V was pared by 1 base and J by 0 bases, with 9 bases between. The CDR3 loop reads CASSLYQGMNTEAFF. The CDR3 bases are TGTGCCAGCAGTTTATATCAGGGCATGAACACTGAAGCTTTCTTT.

This sequence joins TRBV19 and TRBJ2-1, with 7 bases lining up with TRBD2. Germline V gene data show CDR1 as LNHDA and CDR2 as SQIVND (reference sequence). Germline trimming cut 9 bases from V and 8 bases from J; bases unmatched to any gene: 13. The CDR3 length is 14 residues. The CDR3 nucleotides read TGTGCCAGGATTCTAGCGGCGGAGAATCATGAGCAGTTCTTC. The encoded protein is CARILAAENHEQFF.

This sequence joins TRBV7-9 and TRBJ2-7, with D maybe TRBD1 (5 bases). The V end lost 3 bases, the J end lost 6 bases, and 12 bases lay between the germline ends. The V gene's germline CDR1 is SEHNR and CDR2 FQNEAQ (reference sequence). This CDR3 contains 13 residues. CDR3 nucleotide sequence: TGTGCCAGCAGCTTGCAGGGAATCGGCGAGCAGTACTTC. Its protein product is CASSLQGIGEQYF. Based on the CDR3 plus reference TRBV7-9 and TRBJ2-7, the full variable domain is DTGVSQNPRHKITKRGQNVTFRCDPISEHNRLYWYRQTLGQGPEFLTYFQNEAQLEKSRLLSDRFSAERPKGSFSTLEIQRTEQGDSAMYLCASSLQGIGEQYFGPGTRLTVT.

The chain has TRBV13 and TRBJ2-7; TRBD1 matches 11 bases. The junction had 5 bases not matched to a gene; V was cut back by 1 base and J by 6 bases. The CDR3 has 15 amino acids. Germline V gives CDR1 PRHDT, CDR2 FYEKMQ (reference sequence). The CDR3 DNA follows: TGTGCCAGCAGCTTAGAAGGGACAGGGGGACTCGAGCAGTACTTC. It translates to CASSLEGTGGLEQYF.

This clone was counted once. The chain carries TRBV7-8 and TRBJ1-1; TRBD1 matches at 8 bases. CDR1 is SGHVS and CDR2 is FQNEAQ in the germline V gene. Unmatched junction bases numbered 13, after V lost 4 bases and J lost 9 bases. CDR3 size: 15 residues. The CDR3 bases are TGTGCCAGCAGCTCGCGGGGACAGGCTGGAGCTCAAGCTTTCTTT. Its protein product is CASSSRGQAGAQAFF.

The CDR3 sequence is CSVYGNTEAFF. The CDR3 DNA sequence: TGCAGCGTTTATGGGAACACTGAAGCTTTCTTT. The chain joins TRBV29-1 to TRBJ1-1, with D hard to call. Germline V gene data show CDR1 as SQVTM and CDR2 as ANQGSEA. This CDR3 spans 11 amino acids. Trimming took off 5 bases at V and 1 base at J, with 5 bases between the two ends.

The rearrangement uses TRBV27 and TRBJ2-2; the match to TRBD2 covers 13 bases. V lost 7 bases and J lost 1; bases outside the gene matches: 9. There are 18 residues in the CDR3. Germline CDR1 is MNHEY and CDR2 is SMNVEV (reference sequence). This chain's CDR3 is CASMGTSGTAWNTGELFF. CDR3 in DNA: TGTGCCAGCATGGGGACTAGCGGGACGGCCTGGAACACCGGGGAGCTGTTTTTT.

The genes are TRBV3-1 (or the pseudogene TRBV3-2) and TRBJ1-1, with TRBD1 as a possible D gene (5 bases). Germline lookup yields CDR1 LGHDT and CDR2 YNNKEL (reference sequence). The germline V and J ends were trimmed by 1 base and 1 base, with 7 bases remaining between them. This CDR3 spans 14 amino acids. The CDR3, as DNA: TGTGCCAGCAGCCAAGCGCAGGGGAACACTGAAGCTTTCTTT. Amino acid sequence: CASSQAQGNTEAFF.

V and J are TRBV29-1 and TRBJ1-2; D perhaps matches TRBD1 (6 bases). CDR3 length equals 16 residues. Germline lookup yields CDR1 SQVTM and CDR2 ANQGSEA. V dropped 6 bases and J dropped 0 bases, with 20 bases sitting between them. CDR3 nucleotides: TGCAGCGTCCCAACAGGGTTCCATAACGCTAACTATGGCTACACCTTC. It yields the protein CSVPTGFHNANYGYTF.

The chain has TRBV27 and TRBJ2-7; 8 bases match TRBD2. Germline V gene lookup returns CDR1 MNHEY and CDR2 SMNVEV (reference sequence). The CDR3 spans 15 residues. Trimming removed 5 bases from V and 0 bases from J; junction bases left unmatched: 6. CDR3 DNA: TGTGCCAGCAGTGTAGCGGGACGGAGCTCCTACGAGCAGTACTTC. Protein product: CASSVAGRSSYEQYF.

V and J are TRBV2 and TRBJ2-7, with a tentative D call TRBD2 (5 bases). The CDR3 runs 14 residues. CDR1 and CDR2 (germline): SNHLY, FYNNEI. The germline V and J ends were trimmed by 3 bases and 5 bases, with 14 bases remaining between them. The CDR3 DNA sequence: TGTGCCAGCAGTGACGGGGTTTCGGTAAACGAGCAGTACTTC. Protein: CASSDGVSVNEQYF.

V usage is TRBV12-5 and J usage is TRBJ2-5; D not resolved. CDR3 length: 17 amino acids. The V gene's germline CDR1 is LGHNT and CDR2 FRNRAP. Trimming cost V 0 bases and J 1 base, with 15 bases left between them. This CDR3 is CASGLVTVMKVQETQYF. Written as DNA, the CDR3 is TGTGCTAGTGGTTTGGTAACCGTTATGAAGGTCCAAGAGACCCAGTACTTC.

The chain employs TRBV4-1 and TRBJ1-6; 7 positions match TRBD1. V dropped 3 bases and J dropped 9; count of bases not matched to a gene: 2. This CDR3 contains 13 residues. The germline gives CDR1 MGHRA, CDR2 YSYEKL. CDR3 sequence reads: CASSHGDSSPLHF. The CDR3 coding sequence is TGCGCCAGCAGCCACGGGGACAGTTCACCCCTCCACTTT.

The gene calls are TRBV6-1 and TRBJ1-5; D not certain. V was pared by 1 base and J by 8 bases, with 0 bases between. CDR1 and CDR2 from the germline V gene are MNHNS and SASEGT. The CDR3 sequence is 10 residues long. CDR3 nucleotides: TGTGCCAGCAGTGAAGAGCCCCAGCATTTT. Protein product: CASSEEPQHF.

This clone appeared a few times. This chain connects TRBV6-6 to TRBJ1-5; D is ambiguous. The CDR3 has 12 residues. V lost 7 bases and J 0 bases, leaving 4 bases between the germline ends. CDR1 is MNHNY, CDR2 SVGAGI, per germline (reference sequence). Written as DNA, the CDR3 is TGTGCCAGCAACCGTAGCAATCAGCCCCAGCATTTT. This sequence encodes CASNRSNQPQHF.